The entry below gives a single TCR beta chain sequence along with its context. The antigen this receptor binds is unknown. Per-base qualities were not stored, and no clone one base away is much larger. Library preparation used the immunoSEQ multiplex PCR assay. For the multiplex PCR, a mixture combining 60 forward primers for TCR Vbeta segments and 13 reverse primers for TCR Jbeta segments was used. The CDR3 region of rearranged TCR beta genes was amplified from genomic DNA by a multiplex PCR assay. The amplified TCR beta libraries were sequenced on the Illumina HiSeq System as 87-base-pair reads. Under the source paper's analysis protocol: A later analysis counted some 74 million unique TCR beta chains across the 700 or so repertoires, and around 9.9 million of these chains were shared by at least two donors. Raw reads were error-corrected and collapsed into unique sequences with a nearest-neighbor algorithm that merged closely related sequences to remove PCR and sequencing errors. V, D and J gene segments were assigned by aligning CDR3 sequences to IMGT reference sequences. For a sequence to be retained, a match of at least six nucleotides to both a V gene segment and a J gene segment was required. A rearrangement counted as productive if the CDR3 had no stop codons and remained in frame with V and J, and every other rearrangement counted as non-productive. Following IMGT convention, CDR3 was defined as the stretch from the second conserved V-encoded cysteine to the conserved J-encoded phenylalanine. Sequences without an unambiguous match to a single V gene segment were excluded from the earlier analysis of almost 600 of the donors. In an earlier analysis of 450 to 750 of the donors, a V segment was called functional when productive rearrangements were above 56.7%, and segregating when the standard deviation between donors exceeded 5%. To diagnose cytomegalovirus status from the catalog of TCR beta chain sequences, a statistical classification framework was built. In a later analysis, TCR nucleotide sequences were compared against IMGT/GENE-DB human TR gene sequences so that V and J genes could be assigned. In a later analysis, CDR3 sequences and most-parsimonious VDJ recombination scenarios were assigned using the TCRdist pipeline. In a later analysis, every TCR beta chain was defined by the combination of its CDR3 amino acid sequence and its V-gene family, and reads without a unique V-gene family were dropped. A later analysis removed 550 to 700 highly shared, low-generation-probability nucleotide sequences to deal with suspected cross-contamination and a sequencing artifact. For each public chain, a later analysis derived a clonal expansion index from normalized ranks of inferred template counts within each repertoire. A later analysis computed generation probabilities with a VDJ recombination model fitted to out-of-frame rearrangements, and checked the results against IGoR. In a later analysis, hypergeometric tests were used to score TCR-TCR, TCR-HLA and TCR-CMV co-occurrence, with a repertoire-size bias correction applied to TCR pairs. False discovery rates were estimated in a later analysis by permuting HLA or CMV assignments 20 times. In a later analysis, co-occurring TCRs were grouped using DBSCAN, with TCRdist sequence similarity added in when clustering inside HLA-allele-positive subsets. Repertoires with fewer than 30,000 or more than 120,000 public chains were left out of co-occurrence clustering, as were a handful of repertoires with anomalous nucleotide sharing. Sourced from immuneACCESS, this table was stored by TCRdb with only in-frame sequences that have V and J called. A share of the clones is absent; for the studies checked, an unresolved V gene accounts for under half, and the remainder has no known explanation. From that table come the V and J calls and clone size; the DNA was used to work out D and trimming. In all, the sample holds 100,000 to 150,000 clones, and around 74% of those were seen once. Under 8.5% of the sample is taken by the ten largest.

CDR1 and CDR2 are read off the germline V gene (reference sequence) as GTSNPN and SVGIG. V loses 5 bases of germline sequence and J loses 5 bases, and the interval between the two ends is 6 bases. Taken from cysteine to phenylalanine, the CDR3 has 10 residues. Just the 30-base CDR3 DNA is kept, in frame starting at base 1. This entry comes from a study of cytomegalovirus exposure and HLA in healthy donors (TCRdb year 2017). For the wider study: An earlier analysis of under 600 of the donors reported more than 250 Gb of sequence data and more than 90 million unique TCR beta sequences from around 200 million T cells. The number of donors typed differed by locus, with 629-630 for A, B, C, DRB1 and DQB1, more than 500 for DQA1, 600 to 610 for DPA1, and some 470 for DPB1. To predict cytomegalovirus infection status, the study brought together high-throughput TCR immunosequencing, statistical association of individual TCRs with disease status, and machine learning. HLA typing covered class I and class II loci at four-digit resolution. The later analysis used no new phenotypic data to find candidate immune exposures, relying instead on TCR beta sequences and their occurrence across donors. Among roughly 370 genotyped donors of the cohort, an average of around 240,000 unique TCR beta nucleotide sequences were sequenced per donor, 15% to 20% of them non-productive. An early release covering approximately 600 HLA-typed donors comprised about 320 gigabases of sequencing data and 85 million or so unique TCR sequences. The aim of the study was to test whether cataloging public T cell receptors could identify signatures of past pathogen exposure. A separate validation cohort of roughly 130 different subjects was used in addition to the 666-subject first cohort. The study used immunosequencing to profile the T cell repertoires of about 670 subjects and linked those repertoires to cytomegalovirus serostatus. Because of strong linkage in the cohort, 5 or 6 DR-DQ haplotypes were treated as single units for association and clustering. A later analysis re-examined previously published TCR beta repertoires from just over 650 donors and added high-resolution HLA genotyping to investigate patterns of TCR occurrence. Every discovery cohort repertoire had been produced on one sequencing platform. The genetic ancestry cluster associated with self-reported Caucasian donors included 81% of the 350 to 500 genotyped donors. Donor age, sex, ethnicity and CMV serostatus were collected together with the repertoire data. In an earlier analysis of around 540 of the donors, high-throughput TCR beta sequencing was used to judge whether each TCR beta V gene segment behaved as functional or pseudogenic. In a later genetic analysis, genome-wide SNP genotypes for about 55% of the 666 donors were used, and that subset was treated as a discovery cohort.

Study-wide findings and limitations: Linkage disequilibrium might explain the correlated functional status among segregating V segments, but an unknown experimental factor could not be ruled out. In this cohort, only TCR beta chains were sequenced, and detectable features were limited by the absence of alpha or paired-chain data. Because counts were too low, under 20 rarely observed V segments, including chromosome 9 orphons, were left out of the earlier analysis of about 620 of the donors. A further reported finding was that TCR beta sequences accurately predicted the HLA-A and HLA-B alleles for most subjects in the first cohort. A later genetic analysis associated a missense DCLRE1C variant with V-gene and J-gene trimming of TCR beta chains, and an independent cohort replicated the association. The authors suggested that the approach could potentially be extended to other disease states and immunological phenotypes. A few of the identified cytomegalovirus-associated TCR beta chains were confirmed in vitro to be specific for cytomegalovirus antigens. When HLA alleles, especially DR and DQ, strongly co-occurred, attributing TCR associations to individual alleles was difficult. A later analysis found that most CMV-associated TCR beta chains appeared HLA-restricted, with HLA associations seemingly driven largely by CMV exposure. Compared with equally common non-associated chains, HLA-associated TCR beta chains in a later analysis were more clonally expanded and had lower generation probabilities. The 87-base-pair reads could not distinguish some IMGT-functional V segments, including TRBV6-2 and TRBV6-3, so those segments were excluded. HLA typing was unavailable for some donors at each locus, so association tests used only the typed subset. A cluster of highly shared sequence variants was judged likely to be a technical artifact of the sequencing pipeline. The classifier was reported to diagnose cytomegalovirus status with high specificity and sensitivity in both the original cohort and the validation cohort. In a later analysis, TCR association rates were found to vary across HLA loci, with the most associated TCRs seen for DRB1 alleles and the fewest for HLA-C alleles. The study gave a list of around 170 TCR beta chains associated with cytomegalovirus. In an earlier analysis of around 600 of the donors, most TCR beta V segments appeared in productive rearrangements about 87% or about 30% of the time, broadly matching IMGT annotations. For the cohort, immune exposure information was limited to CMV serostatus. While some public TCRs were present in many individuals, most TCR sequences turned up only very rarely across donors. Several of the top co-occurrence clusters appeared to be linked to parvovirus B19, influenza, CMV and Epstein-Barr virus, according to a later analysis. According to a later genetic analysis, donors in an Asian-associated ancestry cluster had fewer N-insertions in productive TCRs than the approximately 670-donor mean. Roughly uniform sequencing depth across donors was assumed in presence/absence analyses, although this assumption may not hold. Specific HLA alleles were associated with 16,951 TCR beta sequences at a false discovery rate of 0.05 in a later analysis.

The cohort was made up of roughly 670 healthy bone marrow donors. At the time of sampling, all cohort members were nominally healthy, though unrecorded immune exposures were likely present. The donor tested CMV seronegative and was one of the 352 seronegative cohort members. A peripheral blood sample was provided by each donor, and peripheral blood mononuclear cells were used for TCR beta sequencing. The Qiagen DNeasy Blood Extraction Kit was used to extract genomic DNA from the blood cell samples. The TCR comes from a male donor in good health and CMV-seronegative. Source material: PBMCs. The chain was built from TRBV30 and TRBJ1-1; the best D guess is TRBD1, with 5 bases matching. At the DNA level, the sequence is TGTGCCTGGGGGGGGACTGAAGCTTTCTTT. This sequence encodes CAWGGTEAFF.